This T cell receptor beta chain was retrieved from a study of radiotherapy plus CTLA-4 blockade in lung cancer. In the study overall: With 31% of patients having disease control, objective responses were seen in under 20%. The study's findings and limits: Among blood TCR repertoires after radiotherapy plus ipilimumab, tumor-derived clones expanded.

Here immunoSEQ multiplex PCR was the method, and the copy in TCRdb shows in-frame clones only, minus some. Here the sample spans more than 95,000 clones, approximately 80% being singletons. As to this clone: The antigen is not known.

The germline CDR1 and CDR2 sequences are MDHEN and SYDVKM. Trimming left V 5 bases short and J 5 bases short, with 24 bases between. CDR3 length: 17 amino acids. The source was peripheral blood, collected from a patient treated with radiotherapy plus ipilimumab. This clonotype was sampled from a human donor with non-small cell lung cancer who had a partial response to radiotherapy plus ipilimumab. V gene TRBV28 combines with J gene TRBJ1-1; TRBD1 is a possible D gene (6 bases). The CDR3: CASSPKQITGTPTEAFF. In DNA, the CDR3 is TGTGCCAGCAGTCCAAAACAGATAACAGGGACCCCGACTGAAGCTTTCTTT.